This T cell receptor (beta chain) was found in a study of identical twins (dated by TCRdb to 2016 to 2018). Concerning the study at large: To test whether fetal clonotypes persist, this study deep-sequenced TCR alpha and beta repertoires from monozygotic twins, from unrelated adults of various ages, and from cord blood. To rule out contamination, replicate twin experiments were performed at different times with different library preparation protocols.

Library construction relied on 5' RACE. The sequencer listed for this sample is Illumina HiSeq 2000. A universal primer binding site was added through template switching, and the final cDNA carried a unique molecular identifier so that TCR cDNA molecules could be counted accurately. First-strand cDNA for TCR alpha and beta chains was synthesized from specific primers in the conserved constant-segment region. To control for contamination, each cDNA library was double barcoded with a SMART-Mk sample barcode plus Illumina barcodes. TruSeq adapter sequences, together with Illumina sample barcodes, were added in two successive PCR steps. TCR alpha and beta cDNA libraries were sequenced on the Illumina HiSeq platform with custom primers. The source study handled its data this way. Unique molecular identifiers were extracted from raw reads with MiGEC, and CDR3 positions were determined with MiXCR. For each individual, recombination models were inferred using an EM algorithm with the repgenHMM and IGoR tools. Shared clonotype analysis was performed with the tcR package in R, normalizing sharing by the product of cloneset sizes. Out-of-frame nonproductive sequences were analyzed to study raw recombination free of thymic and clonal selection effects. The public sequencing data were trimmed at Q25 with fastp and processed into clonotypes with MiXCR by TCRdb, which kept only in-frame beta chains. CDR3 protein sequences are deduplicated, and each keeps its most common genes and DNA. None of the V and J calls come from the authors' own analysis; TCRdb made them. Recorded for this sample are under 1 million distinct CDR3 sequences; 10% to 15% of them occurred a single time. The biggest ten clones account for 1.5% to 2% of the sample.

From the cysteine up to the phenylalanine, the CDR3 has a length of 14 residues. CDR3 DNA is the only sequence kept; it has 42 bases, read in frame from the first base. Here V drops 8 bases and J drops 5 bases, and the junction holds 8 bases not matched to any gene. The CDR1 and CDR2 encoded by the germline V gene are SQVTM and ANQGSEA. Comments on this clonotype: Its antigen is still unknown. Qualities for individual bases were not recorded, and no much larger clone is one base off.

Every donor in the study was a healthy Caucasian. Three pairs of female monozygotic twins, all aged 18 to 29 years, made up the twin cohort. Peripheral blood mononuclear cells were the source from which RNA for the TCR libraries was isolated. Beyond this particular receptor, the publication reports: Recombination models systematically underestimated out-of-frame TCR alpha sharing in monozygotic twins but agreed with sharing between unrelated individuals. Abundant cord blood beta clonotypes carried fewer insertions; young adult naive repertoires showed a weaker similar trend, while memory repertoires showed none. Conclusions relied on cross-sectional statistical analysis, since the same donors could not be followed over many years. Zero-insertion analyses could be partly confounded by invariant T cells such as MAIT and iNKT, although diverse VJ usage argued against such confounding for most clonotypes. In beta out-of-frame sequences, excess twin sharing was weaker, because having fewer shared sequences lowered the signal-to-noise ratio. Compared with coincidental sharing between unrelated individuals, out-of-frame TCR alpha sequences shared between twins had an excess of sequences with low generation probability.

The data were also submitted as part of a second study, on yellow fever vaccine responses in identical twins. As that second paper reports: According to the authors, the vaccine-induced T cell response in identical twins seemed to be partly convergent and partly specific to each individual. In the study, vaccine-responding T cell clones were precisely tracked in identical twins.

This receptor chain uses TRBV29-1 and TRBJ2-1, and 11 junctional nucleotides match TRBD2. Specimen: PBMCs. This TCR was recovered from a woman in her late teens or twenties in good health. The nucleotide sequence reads TGCAGCATAGTTGGACTAGCGGGCCACAATGAGCAGTTCTTC. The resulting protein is CSIVGLAGHNEQFF.